This TCR beta chain came from a study of T cell clonotyping in hematopoietic cell transplantation. The CDR3 runs 14 residues. Germline V lookup: CDR1 ENHRY, CDR2 SYGVKD. The V end lost 3 bases, the J end lost 0 bases, and 8 bases lay between the germline ends. Produced via immunoSEQ multiplex PCR; TCRdb's table is partial and in-frame only. The table lists fewer than 20,000 clones, more than 75% of them singletons. Points on this clone: Its antigen is unknown.

Findings of the study overall: After transplant, recipient diversity fell while pathologically expanded clonotypes grew through day 180. At the given depth, recipient repertoires were over 95% de novo clonotypes.

The chain carries TRBV10-3 and TRBJ1-2; D gene uncertain. The sample consisted of PBMCs, taken 100 days after allogeneic stem cell transplant. The clonotype comes from a male patient over 55 who had an allogeneic stem cell transplant from a related donor, so the T cells may come from the graft donor. Some clones in this sample may be carry-over from other donors' samples. The CDR3 nucleotides read TGTGCCATCAGTGATAGCCTATCTAACTATGGCTACACCTTC. Translated: CAISDSLSNYGYTF.